Shown below are 29 T cell receptor beta chains from a single sample sequenced in a study of blood T cell repertoires in COVID-19. The repertoire was sequenced with immunoSEQ multiplex PCR; TCRdb's copy has only in-frame clones and lacks some. The data contain fewer than 200,000 clones, about 80% of them singletons. The material sequenced was peripheral blood. The receptors derive from a human donor in a cohort sampled during active COVID-19.

This sequence joins TRBV2 and TRBJ1-1, with D maybe TRBD1 (6 bases). The germline gives CDR1 SNHLY, CDR2 FYNNEI. V was cut by 5 bases and J by 2 bases, with 12 bases left in between. This CDR3 comprises 14 residues. The CDR3 DNA sequence: TGTGCCAGCAGTCCTACAGGGTACAACACTGAAGCTTTCTTT. Its protein product is CASSPTGYNTEAFF.

V gene TRBV11-2 combines with J gene TRBJ1-2, with 11 bases matching TRBD1. The CDR3 is made up of 15 amino acids. The germline V gene encodes CDR1 SGHAT and CDR2 FQNNGV. V dropped 5 bases and J dropped 8; count of bases not matched to a gene: 10. The DNA for the CDR3 is TGTGCCAGCAGCCCTCAGGGGACAGGGGGTGAAGGCTACACCTTC. Translation gives CASSPQGTGGEGYTF. Combining the CDR3 with reference TRBV11-2 and TRBJ1-2 gives the whole variable domain EAGVAQSPRYKIIEKRQSVAFWCNPISGHATLYWYQQILGQGPKLLIQFQNNGVVDDSQLPKDRFSAERLKGVDSTLKIQPAKLEDSAVYLCASSPQGTGGEGYTFGSGTRLTVV.

The CDR3 loop reads CASGRTGTSYEQYF. CDR3 bases: TGTGCCAGCGGACGGACAGGGACTTCCTACGAGCAGTACTTC. V usage is TRBV2 and J usage is TRBJ2-7; TRBD1 matches at 8 bases. This CDR3 region has 14 residues. From germline, CDR1 is SNHLY and CDR2 FYNNEI. Trimming at V came to 8 bases and at J to 1 base, leaving 7 bases not matched to a gene.

The V gene is TRBV6-2 or TRBV6-3, the J gene TRBJ2-7, with D possibly being TRBD1 (5 bases). Trimming pared 0 bases from V and 4 bases from J, leaving 7 bases between. The CDR3 spans 13 residues. The germline CDR1 and CDR2 sequences are MNHEY and SVGEGT. CDR3 protein: CASSYSRAYEQYF. The CDR3 DNA follows: TGTGCCAGCAGTTACTCCAGGGCATACGAGCAGTACTTC.

The rearrangement uses TRBV3-1 (or the pseudogene TRBV3-2) and TRBJ1-2; the match to TRBD1 covers 8 bases. This CDR3 is 17 amino acids long. Germline V gene sequence: CDR1 LGHDT, CDR2 YNNKEL (reference sequence). V shed 0 bases and J 1 base; nucleotides not matched to a gene: 7. The CDR3, as DNA: TGTGCCAGCAGCCAAGAAGCGGGACAGGAGCGTAACTATGGCTACACCTTC. Protein: CASSQEAGQERNYGYTF.

This rearrangement joins TRBV20-1 to TRBJ2-1, with D possibly matching TRBD1 (6 bases). The CDR3 sequence is 11 residues long. CDR1 and CDR2 (germline): DFQATT, SNEGSKA (reference sequence). V dropped 6 bases and J dropped 9 bases, with 12 bases sitting between them. CDR3 bases: TGCAGTGCCGGCCCAGGGGCTGAGCAGTTCTTC. It is translated as CSAGPGAEQFF.

The rearrangement links TRBV11-2 to TRBJ1-5; weak D call: TRBD1 (6 bases). Germline assignment: CDR1 SGHAT and CDR2 FQNNGV. This CDR3 region has 15 residues. V lost 0 bases, J lost 2 bases, and 8 bases lay in between. The CDR3 DNA reads TGTGCCAGCAGCTTAGAGGGGGCCGGCAATCAGCCCCAGCATTTT. It yields the protein CASSLEGAGNQPQHF.

This clone was recorded once. The V call is TRBV9, the J call TRBJ2-3; 12 bases map to TRBD2. V trimming: 0 bases; J trimming: 5 bases; junction bases outside the gene matches: 7. Germline-derived CDR1 and CDR2 are SGDLS and YYNGEE. The CDR3 covers 17 residues. Written as DNA, the CDR3 is TGTGCCAGCAGCGTAGGGCCCCTAGCGGGGGGGCAAGATACGCAGTATTTT. Translated: CASSVGPLAGGQDTQYF.

The rearrangement joins TRBV11-2 to TRBJ2-1, with TRBD2 matching 8 bases. The CDR3 covers 15 residues. The J segment lost 5 bases and the V segment lost 5 bases, leaving 8 bases of the junction unmatched. Per germline, CDR1 SGHAT and CDR2 FQNNGV. DNA for the CDR3: TGTGCCAGCAGCCAAGAAGGACTAGCCGACAATGAGCAGTTCTTC. Its protein product is CASSQEGLADNEQFF. Full variable domain (remainder filled in from reference TRBV11-2 and TRBJ2-1): EAGVAQSPRYKIIEKRQSVAFWCNPISGHATLYWYQQILGQGPKLLIQFQNNGVVDDSQLPKDRFSAERLKGVDSTLKIQPAKLEDSAVYLCASSQEGLADNEQFFGPGTRLTVL.

The rearrangement uses TRBV4-1 and TRBJ1-3, with D perhaps matching TRBD1 (5 bases). The CDR3 has 17 amino acids. The ends were cut back, 0 bases at V and 2 bases at J, with 14 bases in the middle. Germline-derived CDR1 and CDR2 are MGHRA and YSYEKL. The CDR3 DNA follows: TGCGCCAGCAGCCAAGAGAGGACATCGAGTGCTGGAAACACCATATATTTT. It codes for CASSQERTSSAGNTIYF.

The chain couples TRBV5-1 to TRBJ2-7; 9 bases are a match to TRBD1. The CDR3 length is 15 residues. With V trimmed by 2 bases and J by 5 bases, 8 bases remained unmatched. The germline V gene has CDR1 SGHRS and CDR2 YFSETQ. Here the CDR3 reads CASSFSGTGIHEQYF. CDR3 bases: TGCGCCAGCAGCTTTTCCGGGACAGGGATCCACGAGCAGTACTTC.

The J gene is TRBJ2-7, the V gene TRBV3-1 (or the pseudogene TRBV3-2); tentatively, D is TRBD2 (6 bases). This CDR3 is built from 14 residues. Germline CDR1 and CDR2: LGHDT and YNNKEL (reference sequence). V shed 4 bases and J shed 4 bases, with 14 bases lying between them. DNA of the CDR3: TGTGCCAGCAGCCCGGACGGGGACTGGTACGAGCAGTACTTC. Residues: CASSPDGDWYEQYF.

The J gene is TRBJ2-5, the V gene TRBV29-1; D uncertain. The CDR3 is 14 residues long. The germline gives CDR1 SQVTM, CDR2 ANQGSEA. Trimming removed 7 bases from V and 1 base from J, with 16 bases in between. DNA of the CDR3: TGCAGCGCCGCCCCATACTCCCGCCAAGAGACCCAGTACTTC. It codes for CSAAPYSRQETQYF.

The J gene is TRBJ2-6, the V gene TRBV9; 9 nucleotides agree with TRBD1. Germline-derived CDR1 and CDR2 are SGDLS and YYNGEE. The CDR3 runs to 16 residues. V lost 3 bases, J lost 12 bases, and 13 bases stayed unmatched. CDR3 sequence (DNA): TGTGCCAGCAGCGCCCACCGGGACAGGGACCCCACCGTCCTGACTTTC. The encoded protein is CASSAHRDRDPTVLTF.

V gene TRBV11-1 combines with J gene TRBJ2-7, with D unresolved. The germline V gene has CDR1 SGHAT and CDR2 FQDESV (reference sequence). This CDR3 comprises 12 residues. Trimming took 1 base from V and 4 from J, leaving 5 bases between them. The CDR3 sequence is CASSLGRYEQYF. In nucleotides, the CDR3 is TGTGCCAGCAGCTTAGGTCGGTACGAGCAGTACTTC.

The V call is TRBV20-1, the J call TRBJ2-1, with 7 bases identical to TRBD2. With V trimmed by 7 bases and J by 4 bases, 10 bases remained unmatched. CDR3 length equals 14 residues. Germline-derived CDR1 and CDR2 are DFQATT and SNEGSKA (reference sequence). The CDR3 DNA reads as TGCAGTGGTAGTGAGGGAGGGCCTTACAATGAGCAGTTCTTC. Translated: CSGSEGGPYNEQFF.

V usage is TRBV11-2 and J usage is TRBJ1-1; D uncertain. V was shortened by 5 bases and J by 5 bases, with 27 bases between the two germline ends. The germline V gene has CDR1 SGHAT and CDR2 FQNNGV. The CDR3 runs 18 residues. The CDR3 is CASSPVRGRYGETTEAFF. The CDR3, as DNA: TGTGCCAGCAGCCCGGTTCGAGGTCGATATGGTGAAACAACTGAAGCTTTCTTT.

This clone has just a few counts. This rearrangement joins TRBV5-6 to TRBJ1-2, with 7 bases identical to TRBD1. Unmatched junction bases numbered 6, after V lost 2 bases and J lost 5 bases. Germline-derived CDR1 and CDR2 are SGHDT and YYEEEE. The CDR3 is made up of 14 amino acids. CDR3 sequence: CASSFSGTAYGYTF. The CDR3 DNA reads as TGTGCCAGCAGCTTCTCCGGGACAGCTTATGGCTACACCTTC.

This sequence joins TRBV10-3 and TRBJ1-1; D call uncertain. The germline gives CDR1 ENHRY, CDR2 SYGVKD. V was shortened by 6 bases and J by 1 base, with 9 bases between the two germline ends. This CDR3 is 13 amino acids long. The CDR3 sequence is CAIRPPGNTEAFF. The CDR3 DNA is TGTGCCATCAGGCCTCCAGGGAACACTGAAGCTTTCTTT.

The CDR3 DNA reads as TGCGCCAGTAGGGTCACGGACAGATACTATGGCTACACCTTC. It codes for CASRVTDRYYGYTF. The chain has TRBV5-1 and TRBJ1-2, with D possibly being TRBD1 (6 bases). The V gene's germline CDR1 is SGHRS and CDR2 YFSETQ. Trimming pared 8 bases from V and 3 bases from J, leaving 17 bases between. This CDR3 contains 14 residues.

V and J are TRBV6-5 and TRBJ1-5; the D is unclear. The CDR3 spans 11 residues. Germline V lookup: CDR1 MNHEY, CDR2 SVGAGI. V lost 6 bases and J 4 bases, leaving 4 bases between the germline ends. DNA of the CDR3: TGTGCCAGCAGACAGAATCAGCCCCAGCATTTT. Translated, it gives CASRQNQPQHF.

The chain uses TRBV5-4 and TRBJ1-1; D is possibly TRBD1 (6 bases). V was shortened by 4 bases and J by 3 bases, with 19 bases between the two germline ends. The germline gives CDR1 SGHNT, CDR2 YYREEE (reference sequence). CDR3 size: 16 residues. The CDR3 here is CASSRPGTKGDTEAFF. The DNA for the CDR3 is TGTGCCAGCAGCCGGCCGGGGACAAAGGGGGACACTGAAGCTTTCTTT.

The chain uses TRBV19 and TRBJ1-1; the D gene is possibly TRBD1 (5 bases). The germline V gene encodes CDR1 LNHDA and CDR2 SQIVND (reference sequence). Trimming left V 6 bases short and J 11 bases short, with 16 bases between. The CDR3 is 12 amino acids. The CDR3 reads CASSWGGTEAFF. CDR3 sequence (DNA): TGTGCCAGTAGCTGGGGGGGTACCGAGGCTTTCTTT.

The gene calls are TRBV27 and TRBJ1-6, with 7 bases matching TRBD1. The CDR3 loop spans 16 amino acids. From germline, CDR1 is MNHEY and CDR2 SMNVEV (reference sequence). The V segment lost 8 bases and the J segment 10 bases; nucleotides outside the gene matches: 17. The CDR3 protein is CASRPLVRDSRSPLHF. The CDR3 coding sequence is TGTGCCAGCCGTCCCTTAGTCCGGGACAGTCGCTCACCCCTCCACTTT.

The rearrangement uses TRBV25-1 and TRBJ1-4, with D tentatively TRBD1 (6 bases). V was trimmed by 1 base and J by 4 bases, leaving 10 bases between them. Germline-derived CDR1 and CDR2 are MGHDK and SYGVNS. The CDR3 totals 15 residues. In DNA, the CDR3 is TGTGCCAGCAGTGAATTCAGGGGCGGTAATGAAAAACTGTTTTTT. Translated: CASSEFRGGNEKLFF.

Turning to this clone: The sample holds other DNA sequences that translate to the same CDR3. The rearrangement joins TRBV19 to TRBJ1-1; the match to TRBD1 covers 8 bases. The CDR3 has 14 amino acids. Germline loops: CDR1 LNHDA, CDR2 SQIVND (reference sequence). Losses at the gene ends were 6 bases for V and 0 bases for J; bases not matched to a gene: 3. The chain's CDR3 is CASSSGGMNTEAFF. For the CDR3, the DNA is TGTGCCAGTAGCTCAGGGGGCATGAACACTGAAGCTTTCTTT.

The chain carries TRBV3-1 (or the pseudogene TRBV3-2) and TRBJ2-1; 10 positions agree with TRBD2. Losses at the gene ends were 4 bases for V and 4 bases for J; bases not matched to a gene: 4. The CDR3 covers 15 residues. Germline V gene lookup returns CDR1 LGHDT and CDR2 YNNKEL (reference sequence). The CDR3 protein is CASSRPSGGYNEQFF. The DNA for the CDR3 is TGTGCCAGCAGCCGTCCTAGCGGGGGATACAATGAGCAGTTCTTC.

CDR3 sequence reads: CASSLDSSYQPQHF. CDR3 coding DNA: TGTGCCAGCAGCTTAGACAGTTCTTATCAGCCCCAGCATTTT. The rearrangement uses TRBV7-2 and TRBJ1-5; D ambiguous. The V and J ends lost 1 base and 5 bases respectively, with 9 bases between them. Looked up from germline, CDR1 is SGHTA and CDR2 is FQGNSA. The CDR3 runs to 14 residues.

This clone came up once. The V gene is TRBV7-8, the J gene TRBJ1-3; 7 positions agree with TRBD1. The CDR3 has 16 amino acids. J was trimmed by 4 bases and V by 4 bases; bases with no gene match: 10. Per the germline V gene, CDR1 is SGHVS and CDR2 is FQNEAQ. The CDR3 DNA follows: TGTGCCAGCAGCTCCCCCCGGGACAGTGGAGGAAACACCATATATTTT. It codes for CASSSPRDSGGNTIYF.